Listed below are T cell receptor beta chains from one sample, sequenced in a study of shared clonotypes between healthy human individuals. Produced via immunoSEQ multiplex PCR; TCRdb's table is partial and in-frame only. The repertoire holds about 490,000 clones, 79% seen once, with more than 10% in the top ten. Sequencing was carried out using PBMCs. Receptors were obtained from a woman in her forties in good health. Some clones in this sample may be carry-over from other donors' samples. CDR3s include the opening cysteine and the closing phenylalanine or tryptophan. D genes are given only for firm matches. Rows give clone size only sometimes, using once, few, many, or a class for an expanded clone.

abundance	j_gene	v_gene	d_gene	CDR3nt	CDR3aa
few	TRBJ2-7	TRBV7-8	TRBD2	TGTGCCAGCAGCTTAGCAGGGAGGGGCTACGAGCAGTACTTC	CASSLAGRGYEQYF
-	TRBJ2-5	TRBV11-3	TRBD1	TGTGCCAGCAGCCAAGGGGACAGGGGTTCAGAGACCCAGTACTTC	CASSQGDRGSETQYF
-	TRBJ2-2	TRBV7-9	TRBD2	TGTGCCAGCAGCCGTACTAGCGAGAACACCGGGGAGCTGTTTTTT	CASSRTSENTGELFF
-	TRBJ2-7	TRBV6-1	-	TGTGCCAGCAGTGAACCAGGGACCTACGAGCAGTACTTC	CASSEPGTYEQYF
-	TRBJ2-1	TRBV11-3	TRBD2	TGTGCCAGCAGCCCCACGCGACTAGCGGGGAACAATGAGCAGTTCTTC	CASSPTRLAGNNEQFF
-	TRBJ2-1	TRBV7-7	TRBD2	TGTGCCAGCAGCTTAGGGCTAGGGGCGGGAGGGCCCGGTGAGCAGTTCTTC	CASSLGLGAGGPGEQFF
few	TRBJ2-7	TRBV28	-	TGTGCCAGCAGCCTGAGATACGAGCAGTACTTC	CASSLRYEQYF
once	TRBJ2-7	TRBV5-4	-	TGTGCCAGCAGCTTGGGGCGTTTGGGGAGCTACGAGCAGTACTTC	CASSLGRLGSYEQYF
-	TRBJ1-1	TRBV5-1	-	TGCGCCAGCAGCCCGGGGCTCGGCACTGAAGCTTTCTTT	CASSPGLGTEAFF
-	TRBJ2-7	TRBV5-1	TRBD2	TGCGCCAGCAGCGCGGGACTAGACACCTACGAGCAGTACTTC	CASSAGLDTYEQYF
few	TRBJ1-1	TRBV5-1	-	TGCGCCAGCAGCATGGACGGACAATCGAACACTGAAGCTTTCTTT	CASSMDGQSNTEAFF
-	TRBJ2-2	TRBV29-1	TRBD1	TGCAGCGTTGGGCAGGGGGTATTAGACGGGGAGCTGTTTTTT	CSVGQGVLDGELFF
-	TRBJ1-2	TRBV7-9	-	TGTGCCAGCAGCCGGGACAACCTTAACTATGGCTACACCTTC	CASSRDNLNYGYTF
-	TRBJ2-1	TRBV5-1	-	TGCGCCAGCAGTGAAAATGAGGAGCAGTTCTTC	CASSENEEQFF
-	TRBJ1-1	TRBV29-1	-	TGCAGCGTTGAAGACCGGGACCACCGTCTTGAAGCTTTCTTT	CSVEDRDHRLEAFF
-	TRBJ2-5	TRBV5-4	-	TGTGCCAGCAGCCCGGGGGGCAGTGGGAGAGAGACCCAGTACTTC	CASSPGGSGRETQYF
-	TRBJ2-1	TRBV4-3	TRBD2	TGCGCCAGCAGCCAACAACTAGCGGGAGGAGTGGATGAGCAGTTCTTC	CASSQQLAGGVDEQFF
many	TRBJ2-5	TRBV19	-	TGTGCCAGTAGTGTGGGGCAAGGGGAGACCCAGTACTTC	CASSVGQGETQYF
-	TRBJ1-1	TRBV4-1	-	TGCGCCAGCAGCCTAGGGGTAGGGGGGAACACTGAAGCTTTCTTT	CASSLGVGGNTEAFF
-	TRBJ1-5	TRBV5-1	TRBD1	TGCGCCAGCAGCGTCGGACAGGGAGATCAGCCCCAGCATTTT	CASSVGQGDQPQHF
few	TRBJ2-2	TRBV9	TRBD2	TGTGCCAGCAGCGTCCTCGGACTAGCGGGAGTCGAGACCGGGGAGCTGTTTTTT	CASSVLGLAGVETGELFF
-	TRBJ2-3	TRBV5-6	-	TGTGCCAGCAGCTTGCGGCGCACGGATACGCAGTATTTT	CASSLRRTDTQYF
-	TRBJ2-5	TRBV5-6	TRBD2	TGTGCCAGCAGCAACCCGGGACTAGCGGAGACCCAGTACTTC	CASSNPGLAETQYF
few	TRBJ2-7	TRBV2	-	TGTGCCAGCAGTGAACGGACAGAGCAGTACTTC	CASSERTEQYF
-	TRBJ2-3	TRBV5-1	TRBD2	TGCGCCAGCAGCCGTCGGACTAGCGGGAGAACAGATACGCAGTATTTT	CASSRRTSGRTDTQYF
few	TRBJ2-2	TRBV7-2	-	TGTGCCAGCAGCCTTGAGTACACCGGGGAGCTGTTTTTT	CASSLEYTGELFF
few	TRBJ1-1	TRBV30	-	TGTGCCTGGAGTGTAACTGTAGCTGAAGCTTTCTTT	CAWSVTVAEAFF
few	TRBJ2-2	TRBV4-1	TRBD2	TGCGCCAGCAGCCATTTCGGGCTAGCGGTCATAGCTTCCGGGGAGCTGTTTTTT	CASSHFGLAVIASGELFF
-	TRBJ1-1	TRBV11-2	-	TGTGCCAGCAGCGCAAATGTTGGGGACACTGAAGCTTTCTTT	CASSANVGDTEAFF
-	TRBJ2-3	TRBV10-3	TRBD2	TGTGCCATCAGCTCCGGGACTAGCGGGAGATCGGCCACAGATACGCAGTATTTT	CAISSGTSGRSATDTQYF
-	TRBJ2-1	TRBV11-2	-	TGTGCCAGCAGGCGACTAACGAAAAAAGACAATGAGCAGTTCTTC	CASRRLTKKDNEQFF